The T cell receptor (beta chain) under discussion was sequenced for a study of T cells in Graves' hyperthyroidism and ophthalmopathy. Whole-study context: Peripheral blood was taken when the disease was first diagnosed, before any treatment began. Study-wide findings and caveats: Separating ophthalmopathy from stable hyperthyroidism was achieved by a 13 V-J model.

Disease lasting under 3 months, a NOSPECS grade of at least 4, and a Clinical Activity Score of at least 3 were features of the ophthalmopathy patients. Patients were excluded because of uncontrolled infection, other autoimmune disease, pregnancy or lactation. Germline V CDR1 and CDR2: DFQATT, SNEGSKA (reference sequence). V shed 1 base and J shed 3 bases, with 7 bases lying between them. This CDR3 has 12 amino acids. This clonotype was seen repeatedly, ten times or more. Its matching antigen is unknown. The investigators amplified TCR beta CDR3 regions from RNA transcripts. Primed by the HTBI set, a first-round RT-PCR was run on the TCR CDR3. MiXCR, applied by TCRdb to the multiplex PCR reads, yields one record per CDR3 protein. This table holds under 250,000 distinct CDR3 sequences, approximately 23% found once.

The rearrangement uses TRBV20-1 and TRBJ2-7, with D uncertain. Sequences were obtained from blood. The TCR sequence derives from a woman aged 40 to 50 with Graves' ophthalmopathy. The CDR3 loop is CSARGPHYEQYF. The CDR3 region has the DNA TGCAGTGCTAGAGGTCCACACTACGAGCAGTACTTC.